Listed below are T cell receptor beta chains from one sample, sequenced in a study of molecular identifiers for immune sequencing clone quantification. MiXCR, applied by TCRdb to the PCR reads, yields one record per CDR3 protein. The data show some 65,000 distinct CDR3 sequences, with around 18% seen just once and less than 2% held by the top ten. Sequenced sample: naive CD8+ T cells from blood, with Jurkat cell RNA spiked in. The receptors derive from a human donor in good health. Some libraries in this study had Jurkat cell RNA spiked in. CDR3s include the opening cysteine and the closing phenylalanine or tryptophan.

V | CDR3
TRBV28 | CASSLLGVYHTEAFF
TRBV5-4 | CASSFDSGSQNEQFF
TRBV9 | CASSPAGTGVLGEKLFF
TRBV10-3 | CAISPLVSGSYEQYF
TRBV28 | CASSFPVTRNTGELFF
TRBV28 | CASSFLHEQYF
TRBV4-3 | CASSQDWTGVNYEQYF
TRBV15 | CATSRDLGIGRAESKFF
TRBV7-2 | CASSLAGVRDFSYNEQFF
TRBV4-3 | CASSQPGQGVYEQYF
TRBV25-1 | CASSEGLASAKNIQYF
TRBV11-2 | CASSLVLTGWEGEQFF
TRBV12-3/TRBV12-4 | CASSFTGGAHEQYF
TRBV27 | CASSYGGSSYEQYF
TRBV25-1 | CASNPGRGYEQYF
TRBV9 | CASSPRLQKETQYF
TRBV30 | CAWSWSSGAYEQYF
TRBV9 | CASSAPGSNQPQHF
TRBV4-1 | CASSQLQGAVYEQYF
TRBV20-1 | CSAPREGLGSEQYF
TRBV4-1 | CASSQDAGRDEQFF
TRBV6-1 | CASSTTTSGFNNEQFF
TRBV7-9 | CATQGSGAYEQYF
TRBV12-3/TRBV12-4 | CASSLFGVGTGELFF